These 28 T cell receptor beta chains were all obtained from the same sample, sequenced in a study of cytomegalovirus exposure and HLA in healthy donors. Both 60 Vbeta primers and 13 Jbeta primers went into the PCR. TCRdb's table, derived via immunoSEQ multiplex PCR, lists solely in-frame clones and lacks some. The table lists roughly 86,000 clones, about three fifths of them singletons. Sequenced: PBMCs. These receptors were taken from a man aged 25-45 years in good health and CMV-seronegative.

The CDR3 loop reads CASSVDRRDYEQYF. The CDR3 DNA reads TGTGCCAGCAGTGTGGACAGAAGGGACTACGAGCAGTACTTC. The V call is TRBV2, the J call TRBJ2-7; maybe TRBD1 (6 bases). Germline CDR1 reads SNHLY; CDR2 reads FYNNEI. CDR3 length: 14 amino acids. V was pared by 4 bases and J by 3 bases, with 13 bases between.

The J gene is TRBJ2-3, the V gene TRBV5-1; 15 bases align to TRBD2. V shed 0 bases and J 3 bases; nucleotides not matched to a gene: 11. Germline assignment: CDR1 SGHRS and CDR2 YFSETQ. This CDR3 is 20 amino acids long. The chain's CDR3 is CASSLVLGLAGGPRTDTQYF. CDR3 in DNA: TGCGCCAGCAGCTTGGTCCTCGGACTAGCGGGAGGGCCTCGGACAGATACGCAGTATTTT.

This clone was seen a few times. V gene TRBV28 combines with J gene TRBJ2-3; a possible D gene is TRBD2 (7 bases). The CDR3 covers 16 residues. The ends were cut back, 4 bases at V and 4 bases at J, with 18 bases in the middle. Looked up from germline, CDR1 is MDHEN and CDR2 is SYDVKM. The CDR3 nucleotides read TGTGCCAGCAGTTGGAGGGGGGGGTGGGGCCCAGATACGCAGTATTTT. This codes for CASSWRGGWGPDTQYF.

The rearrangement links TRBV19 to TRBJ2-5; no clear D gene. Deletions cut 1 base from V and 4 bases from J, with 10 bases between. CDR3 length: 14 residues. Germline V gives CDR1 LNHDA, CDR2 SQIVND (reference sequence). CDR3 amino acids: CASSIGGWSETQYF. The CDR3 bases are TGTGCCAGTAGTATAGGAGGATGGTCAGAGACCCAGTACTTC.

In this sample, this clone turned up once. V and J are TRBV4-2 and TRBJ1-1; D may be TRBD1 (6 bases). Looked up from germline, CDR1 is LGHNA and CDR2 is YNFKEQ. Trimming took 2 bases from V and 6 from J, leaving 13 bases between them. The CDR3 contains 14 residues. Here the CDR3 DNA reads TGTGCCAGCAGCCAACCCGACAGGCTCTCTGAAGCTTTCTTT. Translation gives CASSQPDRLSEAFF.

This clone has just one count. V and J are TRBV6-6 and TRBJ1-2, with D possibly TRBD1 on 5 matching bases. CDR1 is MNHNY and CDR2 is SVGAGI in the germline V gene (reference sequence). V was trimmed by 8 bases and J by 5 bases, leaving 15 bases between them. The CDR3 loop spans 13 amino acids. In nucleotides, the CDR3 is TGTGCCAGCTGTCAGGGCTTTGAGTATGGCTACACCTTC. Translating gives CASCQGFEYGYTF.

A few counts support this clone. The gene calls are TRBV7-2 and TRBJ2-5; 9 bases are a match to TRBD1. The CDR3 has 14 residues. The trim removed 5 bases at V and 2 bases at J, leaving 3 bases unmatched. Germline V gene sequence: CDR1 SGHTA, CDR2 FQGNSA. The CDR3 sequence: CASSPGQGQETQYF. The CDR3 nucleotides are TGTGCCAGCAGCCCGGGACAGGGACAAGAGACCCAGTACTTC.

This chain uses TRBV10-2 with TRBJ2-1; 10 bases agree with TRBD1. With 6 bases clipped from V and 1 base from J, the junction kept 6 bases outside the gene matches. This CDR3 region has 16 residues. CDR1 and CDR2 from the germline V gene are WSHSY and SAAADI. The CDR3 DNA reads TGCGCCAGCAGCCGACAGGGGGCTTTGTCCTACAATGAGCAGTTCTTC. It translates to CASSRQGALSYNEQFF.

V usage is TRBV6-5 and J usage is TRBJ1-1; D is unresolved. The germline V gene encodes CDR1 MNHEY and CDR2 SVGAGI. V lost 6 bases and J 5 bases, leaving 19 bases between the germline ends. The CDR3 consists of 15 residues. The DNA for the CDR3 is TGTGCCAGCAGCAATCACGGGCGGGTGTCTACTGAAGCTTTCTTT. Protein sequence: CASSNHGRVSTEAFF.

V usage is TRBV7-3 and J usage is TRBJ1-1; the D is unclear. V dropped 4 bases and J dropped 1 base, with 7 bases sitting between them. This CDR3 has 13 amino acids. CDR1 and CDR2 (germline): SGHTA, FQGTGA. CDR3 nucleotide sequence: TGTGCCAGCAGCTCCCAATGGAACACTGAAGCTTTCTTT. Residues: CASSSQWNTEAFF. Using reference TRBV7-3 and TRBJ1-1 for the parts outside the CDR3, the full variable domain is GAGVSQTPSNKVTEKGKYVELRCDPISGHTALYWYRQSLGQGPEFLIYFQGTGAADDSGLPNDRFFAVRPEGSVSTLKIQRTERGDSAVYLCASSSQWNTEAFFGQGTRLTVV.

For this clone: The same CDR3 is also encoded by other DNA sequences in this sample. The chain uses TRBV5-1 and TRBJ2-2; 7 bases are shared with TRBD1. CDR1 and CDR2 from the germline V gene are SGHRS and YFSETQ. This CDR3 has 16 amino acids. The trim removed 2 bases at V and 0 bases at J, leaving 4 bases unmatched. CDR3 in amino acids: CASSLSGTANTGELFF. For the CDR3, the DNA is TGCGCCAGCAGCTTATCTGGGACAGCGAACACCGGGGAGCTGTTTTTT.

The rearrangement uses TRBV7-2 and TRBJ2-3; D may be TRBD2 (5 bases). The germline V gene encodes CDR1 SGHTA and CDR2 FQGNSA. This CDR3 contains 15 residues. The germline V and J ends were trimmed by 5 bases and 0 bases, with 12 bases remaining between them. The CDR3, as DNA: TGTGCCAGCAGCAACGGGATCACTAGCACAGATACGCAGTATTTT. Translation gives CASSNGITSTDTQYF. The variable domain in full, with the rest retrieved from reference TRBV7-2 and TRBJ2-3, is GAGVSQSPSNKVTEKGKDVELRCDPISGHTALYWYRQSLGQGLEFLIYFQGNSAPDKSGLPSDRFSAERTGGSVSTLTIQRTQQEDSAVYLCASSNGITSTDTQYFGPGTRLTVL.

The chain joins TRBV5-1 to TRBJ2-2; D is perhaps TRBD1 (6 bases). The CDR3 covers 16 residues. Trimming left V 6 bases short and J 3 bases short, with 18 bases between. Germline-derived CDR1 and CDR2 are SGHRS and YFSETQ. The CDR3 DNA sequence: TGCGCCAGCACCTCTGGCCAGGGGATAGACACCGGGGAGCTGTTTTTT. It is translated as CASTSGQGIDTGELFF.

V is TRBV18 and J is TRBJ2-1, with 9 bases aligning to TRBD2. The germline V gene has CDR1 KGHSH and CDR2 LQKENI. The V and J ends lost 1 base and 6 bases, in that order; junction bases with no gene match: 7. The CDR3 is made up of 16 amino acids. The CDR3 coding sequence is TGTGCCAGCTCACCACTCTCCAGCGGGGGGCTCAATGAGCAGTTCTTC. Translating gives CASSPLSSGGLNEQFF.

The J gene is TRBJ2-3, the V gene TRBV6-4, with TRBD2 matching 9 bases. The V and J ends lost 7 bases and 4 bases, in that order; junction bases with no gene match: 9. Germline V lookup: CDR1 MRHNA, CDR2 SNTAGT. This CDR3 is 15 amino acids long. The CDR3 spells CASNEGGGASDTQYF. CDR3 coding DNA: TGTGCCAGCAACGAGGGCGGGGGGGCTTCAGATACGCAGTATTTT.

A few counts support this clone. The chain carries TRBV7-9 and TRBJ2-3; 11 positions match TRBD2. Germline V gene lookup returns CDR1 SEHNR and CDR2 FQNEAQ (reference sequence). Trimming at V came to 5 bases and at J to 5 bases, leaving 3 bases not matched to a gene. The CDR3 has 14 residues. The chain's CDR3 is CASSLTSGRDTQYF. The CDR3 nucleotides read TGTGCCAGCAGCCTCACTAGCGGGAGAGATACGCAGTATTTT.

The sample holds a few counts of this clone. V is TRBV4-2 and J is TRBJ1-2, with TRBD1 matching 10 bases. This CDR3 is built from 14 residues. V shed 2 bases and J 5 bases; nucleotides not matched to a gene: 2. Germline-derived CDR1 and CDR2 are LGHNA and YNFKEQ. Written as DNA, the CDR3 is TGTGCCAGCAGCCAACCGGGACAGGGGTATGGCTACACCTTC. It codes for CASSQPGQGYGYTF.

The rearrangement links TRBV10-2 to TRBJ2-3; possible D gene TRBD1, 6 bases. The germline V gene has CDR1 WSHSY and CDR2 SAAADI. CDR3 length equals 13 residues. Trimming left V 6 bases short and J 5 bases short, with 12 bases between. CDR3 nucleotide sequence: TGCGCCAGCAGCACTCTACAGGGAGATACGCAGTATTTT. Translation gives CASSTLQGDTQYF.

The chain uses TRBV7-9 and TRBJ2-1, with TRBD2 identical over 14 bases. The CDR3 totals 15 residues. The germline gives CDR1 SEHNR, CDR2 FQNEAQ (reference sequence). Trimming took 5 bases from V and 7 from J; bases not matched to a gene: 4. CDR3 protein: CASSRGLAGANEQFF. Here the CDR3 DNA reads TGTGCCAGCAGCCGGGGACTAGCGGGAGCTAATGAGCAGTTCTTC.

V and J are TRBV2 and TRBJ1-1, with D hard to call. The germline V and J ends were trimmed by 7 bases and 0 bases, with 9 bases remaining between them. Germline lookup yields CDR1 SNHLY and CDR2 FYNNEI. The CDR3 is 13 amino acids. Written as DNA, the CDR3 is TGTGCCAGCAAAGAGTTAGTGAACACTGAAGCTTTCTTT. Protein product: CASKELVNTEAFF.

This clone occurred a few times. The J gene is TRBJ1-1, the V gene TRBV7-9; perhaps TRBD1 as D (6 bases). Per germline, CDR1 SEHNR and CDR2 FQNEAQ (reference sequence). V dropped 1 base and J dropped 1 base, with 16 bases sitting between them. The CDR3 loop spans 17 amino acids. The CDR3 loop is CASSLESRGWANTEAFF. The CDR3 bases are TGTGCCAGCAGCTTAGAGTCCAGGGGATGGGCGAACACTGAAGCTTTCTTT.

V usage is TRBV11-2 and J usage is TRBJ1-3; 8 bases line up with TRBD1. The CDR3 length is 17 residues. Trimming took 4 bases from V and 2 from J; bases not matched to a gene: 10. Germline lookup yields CDR1 SGHAT and CDR2 FQNNGV. CDR3 DNA: TGTGCCAGCAGCTACCCGGGACAGGTATTCCCTGGAAACACCATATATTTT. This encodes CASSYPGQVFPGNTIYF. Variable domain in full (rest from reference TRBV11-2 and TRBJ1-3): EAGVAQSPRYKIIEKRQSVAFWCNPISGHATLYWYQQILGQGPKLLIQFQNNGVVDDSQLPKDRFSAERLKGVDSTLKIQPAKLEDSAVYLCASSYPGQVFPGNTIYFGEGSWLTVV.

V gene TRBV29-1 combines with J gene TRBJ2-7; 10 bases are shared with TRBD2. The CDR3 runs to 15 residues. Germline values: CDR1 SQVTM, CDR2 ANQGSEA. Germline trimming cut 0 bases from V and 2 bases from J; bases unmatched to any gene: 4. CDR3 nucleotides: TGCAGCGTTGAAGAATCAGCGGGAGGGCCCTACGAGCAGTACTTC. Its translation is CSVEESAGGPYEQYF.

The chain links TRBV19 to TRBJ1-3, with 8 nucleotides matching TRBD1. Germline values: CDR1 LNHDA, CDR2 SQIVND (reference sequence). The CDR3 totals 15 residues. J gave up 2 bases and V 4 bases, and 4 bases lay outside the gene matches. The CDR3 sequence: CASSKGQDAGNTIYF. The CDR3, as DNA: TGTGCCAGTAGTAAGGGACAGGATGCTGGAAACACCATATATTTT.

The V and J genes are TRBV10-3 and TRBJ2-7, with a possible D match to TRBD2 (5 bases). Germline V gives CDR1 ENHRY, CDR2 SYGVKD. This CDR3 has 13 amino acids. V lost 4 bases and J lost 3, with 10 bases in between. This chain's CDR3 is CAISGTSGYEQYF. The CDR3 DNA reads as TGTGCCATCAGTGGGACTTCTGGCTACGAGCAGTACTTC.

This clone came up a few times. The chain recombines TRBV6-6 with TRBJ1-1, with 9 bases fitting TRBD1. The CDR3 extends over 16 amino acids. V lost 2 bases and J lost 5; bases outside the gene matches: 9. Germline V gives CDR1 MNHNY, CDR2 SVGAGI (reference sequence). In nucleotides, the CDR3 is TGTGCCAGCAGTTACCGAACCGGGACAGGGACTACTGAAGCTTTCTTT. Amino acids: CASSYRTGTGTTEAFF.

CDR3 residues: CSGGGSFTGEQFF. CDR3 in DNA: TGCAGCGGAGGGGGTTCTTTTACCGGTGAGCAGTTCTTC. The chain recombines TRBV29-1 with TRBJ2-1; D may be TRBD1 (6 bases). V lost 7 bases and J 9 bases, leaving 19 bases between the germline ends. This CDR3 is built from 13 residues. CDR1 is SQVTM, CDR2 ANQGSEA, per germline.

This clone has a single count. V gene TRBV5-6 combines with J gene TRBJ2-1; 8 bases are shared with TRBD2. Germline lookup yields CDR1 SGHDT and CDR2 YYEEEE. The length of the CDR3 is 14 residues. With V trimmed by 7 bases and J by 4 bases, 7 bases remained unmatched. The CDR3 bases are TGTGCCAGCGGGGGACTAGGCTCTTACAATGAGCAGTTCTTC. Translated, it gives CASGGLGSYNEQFF.